A selection of T cell receptor beta chains follows, all from one sample in a study of CD8 T cells in ankylosing spondylitis. MiXCR was run by TCRdb on the 5' RACE reads, yielding one entry per CDR3 protein. The repertoire holds about 450,000 distinct CDR3 sequences, with about 25% as singletons. The sequenced material came from blood, either unsorted or a sorted T cell fraction (not recorded which). The receptors stem from a male donor with ankylosing spondylitis. Each CDR3 is given with its conserved first and last residue. The D gene is left open where the match is weak. A row's size may be missing; if present it is once, few, many or a size class.

clone_size	j_call	d_call	v_call	cdr3_nt	cdr3_aa
few	TRBJ2-5	-	TRBV24-1	TGTGCCACCAGTGATGCGGGACGTAAAAAAGAGACCCAGTACTTC	CATSDAGRKKETQYF
-	TRBJ1-2	TRBD1	TRBV12-3/TRBV12-4	TGTGCCAGCACCCCTGAAGGACAGGCCCTCTATGGCTACACCTTC	CASTPEGQALYGYTF
-	TRBJ2-3	TRBD2	TRBV7-8	TGTGCCAGCAGCCTGGGACTAGCGGGATGGACAGATACGCAGTATTTT	CASSLGLAGWTDTQYF
few	TRBJ2-3	-	TRBV5-1	TGCGCCAGCAGCTTGGGACAGGCTTTCGGCACAGATACGCAGTATTTT	CASSLGQAFGTDTQYF
-	TRBJ1-4	-	TRBV5-1	TGCGCCAGCAGCCCGATCTCAGGAGGAGAAAAACTGTTTTTT	CASSPISGGEKLFF
many	TRBJ2-1	-	TRBV12-3/TRBV12-4	TGTGCCAGCAGCCCGAACAACGTGGGGCAGTTCTTC	CASSPNNVGQFF
few	TRBJ2-1	-	TRBV3-1	TGTGCCAGCAGCCAAGTAGGCAGGCACAATGAGCAGTTCTTC	CASSQVGRHNEQFF
-	TRBJ1-2	-	TRBV6-2/TRBV6-3	TGTGCCAGCAGTTACCCCGTGGGTGGCTACACCTTC	CASSYPVGGYTF
-	TRBJ1-2	-	TRBV5-5	TGTGCCAGCAGCTTGGCGCTGGATTCGCCGAACGGCTACACCTTC	CASSLALDSPNGYTF
-	TRBJ1-3	-	TRBV10-3	TGTGCCATCAGTGACAGAGGGGTGTCAATAAGCTCTGGAAACACCATATATTTT	CAISDRGVSISSGNTIYF
-	TRBJ1-3	-	TRBV12-3/TRBV12-4	TGTGCCAGCAGTCCAGGGTACGGAAACACCATATATTTT	CASSPGYGNTIYF
-	TRBJ2-1	TRBD2	TRBV29-1	TGCAGCGTTGTAGGGGTGGTAGCGGGAGTCGACAATCAGCAGTTCTTC	CSVVGVVAGVDNQQFF
-	TRBJ1-1	-	TRBV5-1	TGCGCCAGCAGCATGACAAGGGCTTCTGTGAACACTGAAGCTTTCTTT	CASSMTRASVNTEAFF
-	TRBJ1-1	-	TRBV20-1	TGCAGTGCTAGAGCCCCGAAGAACAGGGAGGAGGCTTTCTTT	CSARAPKNREEAFF
-	TRBJ1-2	-	TRBV21-1	TGTGCCAGCATTACCGGCTACTATGGCTACACCTTC	CASITGYYGYTF
-	TRBJ2-3	-	TRBV7-8	TGTGCCAGCAGCTTAGCGCTGTCAGGGTTTACAGATACGCAGTATTTT	CASSLALSGFTDTQYF
many	TRBJ2-5	-	TRBV7-9	TGTGCCAGCAACCTCGGAGAGACCCAGTACTTC	CASNLGETQYF
-	TRBJ2-1	-	TRBV7-6	TGTGCCAGCAGCTTAAGGACCATCAATGAGCAGTTCTTC	CASSLRTINEQFF
-	TRBJ2-3	TRBD2	TRBV3-1	TGTGCCAGCAGCCTCACTAGCGGACTCACAGATACGCAGTATTTT	CASSLTSGLTDTQYF
-	TRBJ2-1	TRBD2	TRBV9	TGTGCCAGCAGCGTTGGGACTAGCGGGAGTGGCTACAATGAGCAGTTCTTC	CASSVGTSGSGYNEQFF
few	TRBJ2-1	TRBD2	TRBV20-1	TGCAGTGCAAAGCGGGAGGGACGCTTTAGGGTGTTCTTC	CSAKREGRFRVFF
once	TRBJ1-1	-	TRBV5-1	TGCGCCAGCACACATGAGGGGGGCATGAACACTGAAGCTTTCTTT	CASTHEGGMNTEAFF
-	TRBJ1-3	-	TRBV7-2	TGTGCCAGCAGCTCCCAGAGTGGAGCCCCCTCTGGAAACACCATATATTTT	CASSSQSGAPSGNTIYF
-	TRBJ2-2	-	TRBV11-2	TGTGCCAGCAGCTTAAACCGGGACCCTGGGACCGGGGAGCTGTTTTTT	CASSLNRDPGTGELFF
few	TRBJ1-2	-	TRBV12-3/TRBV12-4	TGTGCCAGCAGTTTAGTGTCAGGGAAGTATGGCTACACCTTC	CASSLVSGKYGYTF
-	TRBJ1-1	-	TRBV15	TGTGCCACCAGCAGAGTGGGCGGCGGACCCACGGCTGAAGCTTTCTTT	CATSRVGGGPTAEAFF
few	TRBJ2-2	-	TRBV7-2	TGTGCCAGCAGCTTCGGGGTTGTGGACACCGGGGAGCTGTTTTTT	CASSFGVVDTGELFF
-	TRBJ2-7	-	TRBV7-9	TGTGCCAGCAGCTTAGGAATCAGCGCGAGCTCCTACGAGCAGTACTTC	CASSLGISASSYEQYF
few	TRBJ2-2	-	TRBV20-1	TGCAGTGCTCGGGACAAATCGAACACCGGGGAGCTGTTTTTT	CSARDKSNTGELFF
-	TRBJ1-6	TRBD1	TRBV7-9	TGTGCCAGCAGCCCGGGACAGGGGTATAATTCACCCCTCCACTTT	CASSPGQGYNSPLHF
-	TRBJ1-1	-	TRBV19	TGTGCCAGTAGTATCCGAGACCGCGACACTGAAGCTTTCTTT	CASSIRDRDTEAFF
-	TRBJ2-5	-	TRBV5-1	TGCGCCAGCAGCTTGAGTCATGCTGAGGACCAGTACTTC	CASSLSHAEDQYF
few	TRBJ1-2	-	TRBV6-1	TGTGCCAGCAGTAGGACCGGCGGAGTTAACTATGGCTACACCTTC	CASSRTGGVNYGYTF
few	TRBJ2-1	-	TRBV18	TGTGCCAGCTCACCATTGGCTCCAGGCAACAATGAGCAGTTCTTC	CASSPLAPGNNEQFF
few	TRBJ2-2	TRBD2	TRBV10-2	TGCGCCAGCAGTGAGTCCTGGACTAGCGGTTTCACCGGGGAGCTGTTTTTT	CASSESWTSGFTGELFF
-	TRBJ2-1	TRBD2	TRBV11-2	TGTGCCAGCAGCCGGACTAGCGGGATACAGCAGTTCTTC	CASSRTSGIQQFF
few	TRBJ2-7	-	TRBV29-1	TGCAGCGTTGCATCCACGGAAGCCGTCGAGCAGTACTTC	CSVASTEAVEQYF
-	TRBJ2-4	-	TRBV12-3/TRBV12-4	TGTGCCAGCAGTTTCGGCAAAAACATTCAGTACTTC	CASSFGKNIQYF
-	TRBJ2-1	TRBD2	TRBV9	TGTGCCAGCAGCGTAGCAGCGGGAGGCGGGAATGAGCAGTTCTTC	CASSVAAGGGNEQFF
few	TRBJ2-7	-	TRBV10-3	TGTGCCATCAGTGAACGGCATCCTGAAACCTACGAGCAGTACTTC	CAISERHPETYEQYF
few	TRBJ2-5	-	TRBV5-1	TGCGCCAGCAGCGGCGACGGACTAAACGGGGAGACCCAGTACTTC	CASSGDGLNGETQYF
-	TRBJ2-1	-	TRBV12-3/TRBV12-4	TGTGCCAGCAAGGGGGGAGCGGGGCACAATGAGCAGTTCTTC	CASKGGAGHNEQFF